This T cell receptor (beta chain) was identified in a study of T cells after yellow fever vaccination. General study findings and limits: Detected again after the booster were most primary-vaccination clones, at almost 97% CD4 and around 91% CD8. A small proportion of clonotypes was detected in both the CD4 and CD8 compartments.

Notes on this clonotype: Its antigen remains unknown.

TCRdb re-derived calls from the 5' RACE reads in MiXCR, one entry per CDR3 protein. Of 500,000 to 650,000 distinct CDR3 sequences detected, roughly 14% appear once; the ten largest clones hold roughly an eighth. The clonotype originates from a man aged 25 to 40 who received the YFV17D yellow fever vaccine. Specimen: PBMCs, collected on the day of the yellow fever booster vaccination.

CDR3 bases: TGTGCCAGCAGCTTAGAAGAGGCAGGGCGAAATGAGCAGTTCTTC. Translation gives CASSLEEAGRNEQFF. The genes are TRBV7-2 and TRBJ2-1; tentatively, D is TRBD1 (5 bases). The CDR3 has 15 amino acids. Germline CDR1 and CDR2: SGHTA and FQGNSA. Trimming took 1 base from V and 7 from J, leaving 14 bases between them.